This paragraph covers one T cell receptor beta chain sequence. What it binds is not known. The record originates from a study of identical twins. The study, taken as a whole, reports: Sequences that were out-of-frame, alpha and twin-shared displayed an excess of low generation probability.

Each CDR3 protein gets one entry after TCRdb re-called the 5' RACE reads with MiXCR. The sample has under 900,000 distinct CDR3 sequences, more than 9% seen once. Donors were all healthy Caucasians. The V end was cut by 4 bases, the J end by 0 bases, with 13 bases between. This CDR3 spans 16 amino acids. Germline CDR1 reads MNHEY; CDR2 reads SVGAGI. These data were also filed under a second study, of yellow fever vaccine responses in identical twins.

What was sequenced was PBMCs. The source is a young woman in good health. The rearrangement uses TRBV6-5 and TRBJ2-4; tentative D call: TRBD2 (5 bases). The CDR3 protein is CASSFQWEIAKNIQYF. In nucleotides, the CDR3 is TGTGCCAGCAGTTTTCAGTGGGAGATAGCCAAAAACATTCAGTACTTC.